Listed here are 20 T cell receptor beta chains from one sample, sequenced in a study of CD8 T cells in Susac syndrome. A quantity of about 0.45 to 1 ug RNA underwent reverse transcription using random hexamers. TCRdb ran MiXCR on the immunoSEQ multiplex PCR reads and lists one entry per CDR3 protein. The sample holds approximately 79,000 distinct CDR3 sequences, approximately 93% seen once. The specimen sequenced was CD8+ T cells from PBMCs. The receptors were gathered from a human donor with Susac syndrome.

The chain joins TRBV2 to TRBJ2-6, with 8 bases aligning to TRBD1. The CDR3 loop spans 20 amino acids. V gave up 5 bases and J gave up 0 bases; unmatched junction bases: 15. Germline CDR1 SNHLY, CDR2 FYNNEI. CDR3 loop: CASSRHRRQGPSSGANVLTF. The CDR3 nucleotides are TGTGCCAGCAGTCGTCATCGAAGACAGGGGCCCTCCTCTGGGGCCAACGTCCTGACTTTC.

The chain joins TRBV7-8 to TRBJ2-5, with 8 bases lining up with TRBD1. Losses at the gene ends were 8 bases for V and 5 bases for J; bases not matched to a gene: 10. Germline CDR1 SGHVS, CDR2 FQNEAQ. The CDR3 covers 14 residues. CDR3 nucleotide sequence: TGTGCCAGCCTGGCAGGGGGCTTTGGGGAGACCCAGTACTTC. It translates to CASLAGGFGETQYF.

V is TRBV20-1 and J is TRBJ2-3; D is unclear. This CDR3 is built from 15 residues. The germline gives CDR1 DFQATT, CDR2 SNEGSKA (reference sequence). Deletions cut 1 base from V and 1 base from J, with 12 bases between. CDR3 sequence reads: CSARVSASGTDTQYF. CDR3 in DNA: TGCAGTGCTAGAGTATCCGCCTCGGGCACAGATACGCAGTATTTT.

The chain uses TRBV7-8 and TRBJ2-7; 7 bases match TRBD2. The germline V gene has CDR1 SGHVS and CDR2 FQNEAQ. Unmatched junction bases numbered 3, after V lost 1 base and J lost 3 bases. The CDR3 is made up of 14 amino acids. Here the CDR3 reads CASSLDPGGYEQYF. In DNA form, the CDR3 reads TGTGCCAGCAGCTTAGATCCGGGGGGCTACGAGCAGTACTTC.

The V and J genes are TRBV7-9 and TRBJ2-2; 7 nucleotides match TRBD1. Germline V CDR1 and CDR2: SEHNR, FQNEAQ (reference sequence). V was clipped by 5 bases and J by 5 bases; unmatched bases: 8. The CDR3 contains 15 residues. CDR3 coding DNA: TGTGCCAGCAGCCCGCCGGGACAGCGAACCGGGGAGCTGTTTTTT. Translating it yields CASSPPGQRTGELFF.

The rearrangement joins TRBV6-2 or TRBV6-3 to TRBJ2-1; possible D gene TRBD2, 6 bases. Trimming removed 2 bases at V and 14 bases at J, with 10 bases between. The germline V gene has CDR1 MNHEY and CDR2 SVGEGT. This CDR3 spans 11 amino acids. As DNA, the CDR3 is TGTGCCAGCAGTTACGGGACTCGAAAGTTCTTC. Protein sequence: CASSYGTRKFF.

The chain employs TRBV2 and TRBJ1-2; a possible D gene is TRBD1 (5 bases). The germline V gene has CDR1 SNHLY and CDR2 FYNNEI. V shed 6 bases and J shed 8 bases, with 13 bases lying between them. CDR3 length: 12 amino acids. In DNA form, the CDR3 reads TGTGCCAGCAGGGGACGGCCGGGAGGCTACACCTTC. Translated: CASRGRPGGYTF. The variable domain in full, with the rest retrieved from reference TRBV2 and TRBJ1-2, is EPEVTQTPSHQVTQMGQEVILRCVPISNHLYFYWYRQILGQKVEFLVSFYNNEISEKSEIFDDQFSVERPDGSNFTLKIRSTKLEDSAMYFCASRGRPGGYTFGSGTRLTVV.

This clonotype was counted a single time. The chain has TRBV10-3 and TRBJ1-1, with 9 nucleotides matching TRBD1. The germline V gene has CDR1 ENHRY and CDR2 SYGVKD. V lost 10 bases to trimming and J lost 5 bases; unmatched junction nucleotides: 11. The CDR3 is made up of 14 amino acids. CDR3: CASRDREEETEAFF. CDR3 nucleotide sequence: TGTGCCAGTAGGGACAGGGAGGAGGAAACTGAAGCTTTCTTT.

J is TRBJ1-6 and V is TRBV13; D gene uncertain. The V gene lost 0 bases and the J gene lost 6 bases, with 9 bases spanning the gap. The CDR3 loop spans 15 amino acids. Germline V gene data show CDR1 as PRHDT and CDR2 as FYEKMQ (reference sequence). Here the CDR3 DNA reads TGTGCCAGCAGCTTAGGTGGACCTACTAATTCACCCCTCCACTTT. Amino acids: CASSLGGPTNSPLHF.

The chain has TRBV7-2 and TRBJ2-3; D may be TRBD2 (6 bases). Germline V gives CDR1 SGHTA, CDR2 FQGNSA. V was trimmed by 1 base and J by 3 bases, leaving 23 bases between them. The CDR3 runs 19 residues. CDR3 region: CASSLVLTRATGGTDTQYF. In nucleotides, the CDR3 is TGTGCCAGCAGCTTAGTCCTAACCCGTGCGACCGGGGGAACAGATACGCAGTATTTT.

J is TRBJ2-7 and V is TRBV10-3; TRBD1 matches 8 bases. The CDR3 covers 13 residues. CDR1 and CDR2 (germline): ENHRY, SYGVKD. V shed 6 bases, J shed 1 base, and the junction held 2 bases outside the gene matches. CDR3 residues: CAIRDRVSYEQYF. CDR3 DNA sequence: TGTGCCATCAGGGACAGGGTGTCCTACGAGCAGTACTTC.

In its sample, this clonotype was seen a few times. The gene calls are TRBV7-6 and TRBJ1-4; D is possibly TRBD1 (6 bases). Germline assignment: CDR1 SGHVS and CDR2 FNYEAQ. This CDR3 has 15 residues. Trimming stripped 3 bases from V and 8 bases from J, with 16 bases between. CDR3 DNA sequence: TGTGCCAGCAGCTTGGCACAGGGCGAAGGGGAAAAACTGTTTTTT. This codes for CASSLAQGEGEKLFF.

This chain joins TRBV5-6 and TRBJ2-1; tentatively, D is TRBD1 or TRBD2 (5 bases each). V lost 0 bases to trimming and J lost 8 bases, with 15 bases between them. CDR3 size: 15 residues. Looked up from germline, CDR1 is SGHDT and CDR2 is YYEEEE. As DNA, the CDR3 is TGTGCCAGCAGCTTGGTCCGGGACCAAAGCTATGAGCAGTTCTTC. Residues: CASSLVRDQSYEQFF.

The chain couples TRBV29-1 to TRBJ2-1; 9 bases match TRBD2. Germline V lookup: CDR1 SQVTM, CDR2 ANQGSEA. This CDR3 contains 15 residues. V lost 3 bases, J lost 4 bases, and 7 bases stayed unmatched. The CDR3 is CSVDGLAGHYNEQFF. The CDR3 DNA follows: TGCAGCGTTGACGGGCTAGCGGGGCATTACAATGAGCAGTTCTTC.

This clonotype appeared a single time. The V gene is TRBV19, the J gene TRBJ2-6; D gene unclear. The CDR3 covers 14 residues. Germline assignment: CDR1 LNHDA and CDR2 SQIVND (reference sequence). The V end was cut by 5 bases, the J end by 0 bases, with 5 bases between. Here the CDR3 DNA reads TGTGCCAGTAGTGGAAACTCTGGGGCCAACGTCCTGACTTTC. Translated, it gives CASSGNSGANVLTF.

This chain connects TRBV12-3 or TRBV12-4 to TRBJ1-1; D possibly corresponds to TRBD1 (6 bases). With 7 bases removed from V and 4 bases from J, the gap between germline ends came to 25 bases. CDR3 size: 17 residues. CDR3 amino acids: CASKETGGLNVGTEAFF. In DNA, the CDR3 is TGTGCCAGCAAGGAGACGGGGGGCCTTAACGTCGGCACTGAAGCTTTCTTT.

This chain connects TRBV6-5 to TRBJ1-2; D may be TRBD1 (6 bases). Between the trimmed V and J ends, which lost 0 bases and 6 bases, there was a span of 17 bases. Germline loops: CDR1 MNHEY, CDR2 SVGAGI. This CDR3 spans 16 amino acids. The CDR3 DNA is TGTGCCAGCAGTTACTCCCTAAGGGGGGGCAGGAATGGCTACACCTTC. Translated, it gives CASSYSLRGGRNGYTF.

This CDR3 reads CATTPGGVLSSYEQYF. The CDR3 bases are TGTGCCACCACCCCAGGAGGCGTTTTAAGCTCCTACGAGCAGTACTTC. The V call is TRBV15, the J call TRBJ2-7; D is perhaps TRBD2 (5 bases). Germline V gives CDR1 LNHNV, CDR2 YYDKDF (reference sequence). CDR3 length equals 16 residues. The germline V and J ends were trimmed by 7 bases and 0 bases, with 19 bases remaining between them.

The chain uses TRBV3-1 and TRBJ2-1; no reliable D call. Germline V gene data show CDR1 as LGHDT and CDR2 as YNNKEL (reference sequence). Trimming removed 3 bases at V and 6 bases at J, with 12 bases between. The CDR3 has 14 amino acids. The chain's CDR3 is CASSQRLETNEQFF. The CDR3 region has the DNA TGTGCCAGCAGCCAGCGACTGGAAACCAATGAGCAGTTCTTC.

The rearrangement links TRBV4-2 to TRBJ1-1; no definite D call. The germline V gene encodes CDR1 LGHNA and CDR2 YNFKEQ. The CDR3 length is 13 residues. V was cut by 3 bases and J by 7 bases, with 12 bases left in between. The CDR3 spells CASSQEQSLEAFF. As DNA, the CDR3 is TGTGCCAGCAGCCAGGAACAGTCCCTTGAAGCTTTCTTT.